Ten or more counts support the clone carrying this TCR beta chain. Its antigen remains unknown. Regions amplified from RNA transcripts were the TCR beta CDR3 regions. The study used the HTBI primer set for a first-round RT-PCR of the TCR CDR3. MiXCR, applied by TCRdb to the multiplex PCR reads, yields one record per CDR3 protein. Of 400,000 to 450,000 distinct CDR3 sequences listed, around 15% are singletons. This entry comes from a study of T cells in Graves' hyperthyroidism and ophthalmopathy. The study, taken as a whole, reports: Ophthalmopathy was model-predicted a median around seven months pre-onset. In simple terms, a model built on 13 V-J features told ophthalmopathy apart from stable hyperthyroidism.

CDR1 is MGHRA, CDR2 YSYEKL, per germline. This CDR3 is built from 14 residues. V shed 2 bases and J 4 bases; nucleotides not matched to a gene: 3. Each ophthalmopathy patient scored at least 3 on the Clinical Activity Score and at least 4 on NOSPECS grade, with duration under 3 months. The rearrangement joins TRBV4-1 to TRBJ2-7; 9 nucleotides line up with TRBD1. The specimen sequenced was blood. The TCR was taken from a man between 18 and 35 years old with Graves' ophthalmopathy. CDR3 amino acids: CASSQPDRGYEQYF. The CDR3 DNA reads TGCGCCAGCAGCCAACCTGACAGGGGGTACGAGCAGTACTTC.